Described below is a single T cell receptor (beta chain) sequence and its context. The CDR3 runs to 16 residues. CDR1 and CDR2 (germline): SGHTA, FQGTGA. V lost 2 bases to trimming and J lost 0 bases, with 11 bases between them. The data are from a study of blood T cell repertoires in COVID-19. Study-level background: Whether acute or convalescent, the COVID-19 samples came from the United States, Italy and Spain. PBMCs, B-cell-depleted T cells, or T cells were the source of the cDNA or gDNA that made up the material.

In the source study's methods: Reference gene primer amplification yielded estimated nucleated cell counts. Repertoires were generated with immunoSEQ multiplex PCR, while TCRdb's copy carries only in-frame clones and drops some. V, J and clone size reflect that table, while D and trimming were determined from the DNA. The top ten clones hold around a third of a sample with about 74,000 clones, about 83% of them seen once. The TCR originated in a man aged 65 to 79 with acute or convalescent COVID-19. What was sequenced was peripheral blood. The rearrangement joins TRBV7-3 to TRBJ2-1, with a tentative D call TRBD2 (5 bases). CDR3 protein: CASSLQVASSYNEQFF. Written as DNA, the CDR3 is TGTGCCAGCAGCTTACAGGTAGCGAGCTCCTACAATGAGCAGTTCTTC.